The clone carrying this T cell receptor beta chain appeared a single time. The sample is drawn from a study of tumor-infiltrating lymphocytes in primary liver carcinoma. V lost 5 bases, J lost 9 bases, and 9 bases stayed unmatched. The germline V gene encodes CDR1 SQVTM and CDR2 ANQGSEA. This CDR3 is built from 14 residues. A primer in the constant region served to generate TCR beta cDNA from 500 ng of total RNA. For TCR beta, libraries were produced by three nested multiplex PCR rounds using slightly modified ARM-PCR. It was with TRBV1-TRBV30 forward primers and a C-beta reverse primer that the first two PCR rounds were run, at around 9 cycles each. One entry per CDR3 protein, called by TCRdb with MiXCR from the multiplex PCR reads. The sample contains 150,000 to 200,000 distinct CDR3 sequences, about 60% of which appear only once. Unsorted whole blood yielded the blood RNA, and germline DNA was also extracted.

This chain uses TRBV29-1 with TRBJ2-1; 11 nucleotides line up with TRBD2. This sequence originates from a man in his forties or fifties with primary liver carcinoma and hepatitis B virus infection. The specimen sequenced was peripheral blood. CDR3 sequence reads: CSVTETSGISEQFF. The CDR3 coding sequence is TGCAGCGTTACCGAGACTAGCGGGATAAGTGAGCAGTTCTTC.